This T cell receptor beta chain was recovered during a study of T cell changes during pregnancy in multiple sclerosis. The germline V gene encodes CDR1 SGHNT and CDR2 YENEEA. The CDR3 spans 14 residues. V lost 5 bases, J lost 7 bases, and 10 bases stayed unmatched. Measured with immunoSEQ multiplex PCR; TCRdb has only the in-frame clones, and not every one. Of some 80,000 clones detected, 70% to 90% appear once; the ten largest clones hold approximately 0.88%. Sample: peripheral blood, taken in the first trimester of pregnancy. This sequence originates from a female donor in good health, enrolled as a control in a pregnancy study. V usage is TRBV11-3 and J usage is TRBJ2-7; 8 bases fit TRBD2. In DNA, the CDR3 is TGTGCCAGCAGCCACTCGGGGGGGAGTGAAGAGCAGTACTTC. It specifies CASSHSGGSEEQYF.